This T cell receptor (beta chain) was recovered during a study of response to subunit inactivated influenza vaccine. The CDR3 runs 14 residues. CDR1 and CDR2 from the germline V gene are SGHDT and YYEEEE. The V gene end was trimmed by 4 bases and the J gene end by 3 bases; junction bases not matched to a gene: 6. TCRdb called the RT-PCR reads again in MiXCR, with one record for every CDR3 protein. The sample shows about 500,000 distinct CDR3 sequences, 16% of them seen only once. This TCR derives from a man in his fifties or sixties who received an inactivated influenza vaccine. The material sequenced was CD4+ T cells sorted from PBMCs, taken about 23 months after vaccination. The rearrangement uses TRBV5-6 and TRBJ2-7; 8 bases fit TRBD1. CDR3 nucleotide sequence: TGTGCCAGCAGCCGGACAGGGCTGGTCTACGAGCAGTACTTC. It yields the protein CASSRTGLVYEQYF.